This TCR beta chain was sequenced for a study of shared clonotypes between healthy human individuals. There are 13 residues in the CDR3. Between the trimmed V and J ends, which lost 3 bases and 5 bases, there was a span of 11 bases. CDR1 SGHNT and CDR2 YYREEE come from the germline V gene (reference sequence). A deep-level run was used for the assay. In the sorted-subset replicate PCRs, about 200 ng DNA, 25,000 to 35,000 T cell genomes, was used. In the authors' methods: Filtering of immunoSEQ junctional sequences could not match full-length read filtering. The method was immunoSEQ multiplex PCR; TCRdb's version includes in-frame clones alone and lacks a portion of them. V and J calls and clone size are as listed in that table; D and trimming were resolved from the DNA. The data contain some 2.1 million clones, 85% to 95% of them singletons.

This TCR derives from a man aged 18 to 30 in good health. What was sequenced was naive CD4+ T cells sorted from blood. Subset indicated: CD45RA+ positively selected. This chain links TRBV5-4 with TRBJ2-5; tentative D call: TRBD2 (6 bases). The CDR3 protein is CASSYRGEETQYF. The CDR3 DNA reads TGTGCCAGCAGCTACCGCGGGGAGGAGACCCAGTACTTC.